These T cell receptor beta chains were read from a single sample in a study of cytomegalovirus exposure and HLA in healthy donors. Libraries were prepared by immunoSEQ multiplex PCR; TCRdb keeps only in-frame clonotypes and omits some of them. This repertoire shows 100,000 to 150,000 clones, 75% to 85% found once; its top ten account for roughly 9.6%. Sequenced: PBMCs. Receptors were obtained from a young man in good health and CMV-seropositive. Each CDR3 is given with its conserved first and last residue. D genes are given only for firm matches. Clone size is stated in some rows and not others, as once, few, many or a class when expanded.

clone_size | d_call | j_call | v_call | cdr3_nt | cdr3_aa
- | TRBD1 | TRBJ2-7 | TRBV5-1 | TGCGCCAGCAGCTTGTTGGGAACAGGGGACGAGCAGTACTTC | CASSLLGTGDEQYF
- | TRBD2 | TRBJ2-5 | TRBV6-6 | TGTGCCAGCAGTTACAATCCCGTGGGGGGGGAGACCCAGTACTTC | CASSYNPVGGETQYF
- | TRBD1 | TRBJ2-2 | TRBV7-3 | TGTGCCAGCAGCTCTCCGGGACAGGGAGGAGGGGAGCTGTTTTTT | CASSSPGQGGGELFF
- | - | TRBJ2-2 | TRBV5-4 | TGTGCCAGCATCGCGGGGAACACCGGGGAGCTGTTTTTT | CASIAGNTGELFF
- | TRBD2 | TRBJ2-1 | TRBV4-1 | TGCGCCAGCAGCCACATGGCGGGACTAGCCTACAATGAGCAGTTCTTC | CASSHMAGLAYNEQFF
- | TRBD1 | TRBJ1-1 | TRBV19 | TGTGCCAGTAGTAGGGACAGGGCGAACACTGAAGCTTTCTTT | CASSRDRANTEAFF
- | - | TRBJ2-2 | TRBV19 | TGTGCCAGTAGTATATCTGGCAGGATGAACACCGGGGAGCTGTTTTTT | CASSISGRMNTGELFF
- | - | TRBJ1-5 | TRBV27 | TGTGCCAGCAGTTGGGCGGGGCCGTATAGCAATCAGCCCCAGCATTTT | CASSWAGPYSNQPQHF
- | - | TRBJ2-7 | TRBV12-5 | TGTGCTAGTGGTTTGTCCGGGGGTGGATACGAGCAGTACTTC | CASGLSGGGYEQYF
- | - | TRBJ1-1 | TRBV27 | TGTGCCAGCACTGAGTTGGCGGGGGGGTACACTGAAGCTTTCTTT | CASTELAGGYTEAFF
- | TRBD1 | TRBJ1-5 | TRBV19 | TGTGCCAGTATCCCCGCCCCAGGGGGCGGTCAGCCCCAGCATTTT | CASIPAPGGGQPQHF
- | - | TRBJ2-1 | TRBV4-1 | TGCGCCAGCAGCCAAAGGGGCAATGAGCAGTTCTTC | CASSQRGNEQFF
- | - | TRBJ2-5 | TRBV9 | TGTGCCAGCAGCGTAGCTAGCGCGGAGACCCAGTACTTC | CASSVASAETQYF
- | - | TRBJ2-5 | TRBV5-1 | TGCGCCAGCAGCTCTACAGGGAGCCAAGGGGGTGAGACCCAGTACTTC | CASSSTGSQGGETQYF
- | - | TRBJ1-4 | TRBV4-1 | TGCGCCAGCAGCCTCGTTCTGGGGGCAACTAATGAAAAACTGTTGTTT | CASSLVLGATNEKLLF
once | - | TRBJ2-2 | TRBV30 | TGTGCCTGGAGTGTAATGAGGCCTGGGGAGCTGTTTTTT | CAWSVMRPGELFF
- | - | TRBJ1-1 | TRBV10-3 | TGTGCCATCTCGAGAGGGCAGACTGAAGCTTTCTTT | CAISRGQTEAFF
- | - | TRBJ1-5 | TRBV2 | TGTGCCAGCAGGGCCAGAGGGAATCAGCCCCAGCATTTT | CASRARGNQPQHF
- | TRBD1 | TRBJ2-5 | TRBV28 | TGTGCCAGCAGTTTACCCAGACAGGGGGTCGAAGAGACCCAGTACTTC | CASSLPRQGVEETQYF
few | TRBD1 | TRBJ1-5 | TRBV19 | TGTGCCAGTAGAATCACAGGGGGCAATCAGCCCCAGCATTTT | CASRITGGNQPQHF
- | TRBD1 | TRBJ2-5 | TRBV10-3 | TGTGCCATCAGTGAAGACAGGGGGCTTGAGACCCAGTACTTC | CAISEDRGLETQYF
- | TRBD1 | TRBJ2-5 | TRBV5-5 | TGTGCCAGCAGCTTAGACAGGGGTCCTCAAGAGACCCAGTACTTC | CASSLDRGPQETQYF
- | TRBD1 | TRBJ1-3 | TRBV19 | TGTGCCAGTAGCTGGACAGGAGGAAACACCATATATTTT | CASSWTGGNTIYF
- | TRBD2 | TRBJ2-4 | TRBV27 | TGTGCCAGCAGTCAAACTAGCGGCCTACCGGGAAACATTCAGTACTTC | CASSQTSGLPGNIQYF
- | - | TRBJ2-7 | TRBV6-1 | TGTGCCAGCCAAATCCGCGGGACGGCCTCCTACGAGCAGTACTTC | CASQIRGTASYEQYF
- | TRBD1 | TRBJ1-1 | TRBV5-1 | TGCGCCAGCAGCAAAAGACAGGGAGGAGACACTGAAGCTTTCTTT | CASSKRQGGDTEAFF
- | TRBD1 | TRBJ1-5 | TRBV6-5 | TGTGCCAGCGGACAGGGGGTTTACCAGCCCCAGCATTTT | CASGQGVYQPQHF
- | - | TRBJ1-6 | TRBV19 | TGTGCCAGTATCTACCGGGTTCTAAATCGGTCCTATAATTCACCCCTCCACTTT | CASIYRVLNRSYNSPLHF
- | - | TRBJ2-7 | TRBV28 | TGTGCCAGCAGTTTGTCGGGGGGCCCCTTAAGCTACGAGCAGTACTTC | CASSLSGGPLSYEQYF
- | TRBD1 | TRBJ1-6 | TRBV4-1 | TGCGCCAGCAGCCGGACACCGGGACAGGGGGCCAGGACCGATAATTCACCCCTCCACTTT | CASSRTPGQGARTDNSPLHF